Following are 30 T cell receptor beta chains from one sample sequenced in a study of neurological immune-mediated disorders. A single record per CDR3 protein comes from TCRdb applying MiXCR to the 5' RACE reads. The profile shows under 15,000 distinct CDR3 sequences, 13% of them singletons. The sequencing input was CD8+ T cells from blood. The receptor set was obtained from a female donor with HTLV-1-associated myelopathy (HAM/TSP).

In its sample, this clonotype was seen many times. This chain connects TRBV6-5 to TRBJ2-7; 10 bases fit TRBD2. CDR3 length: 14 amino acids. Trimming cost V 2 bases and J 4 bases; bases outside gene matches: 2. Looked up from germline, CDR1 is MNHEY and CDR2 is SVGAGI. CDR3 sequence (DNA): TGTGCCAGCAGTTACGTAGCGGGAGGTTACGAGCAGTACTTC. Translated: CASSYVAGGYEQYF.

In this sample, this clonotype turned up many times. The chain couples TRBV27 to TRBJ2-7; tentatively, D is TRBD1 (6 bases). CDR1 is MNHEY, CDR2 SMNVEV, per germline (reference sequence). The CDR3 sequence is 13 residues long. Between the trimmed V and J ends, which lost 6 bases and 0 bases, there was a span of 9 bases. CDR3 amino acids: CASRSRGSYEQYF. DNA for the CDR3: TGTGCCAGCAGATCCAGGGGCTCCTACGAGCAGTACTTC.

This clonotype was seen many times. The chain employs TRBV7-6 and TRBJ2-5; D not resolved. Germline-derived CDR1 and CDR2 are SGHVS and FNYEAQ. V was shortened by 5 bases and J by 1 base, with 8 bases between the two germline ends. The CDR3 runs 13 residues. CDR3: CASSTNPQETQYF. Written as DNA, the CDR3 is TGTGCCAGCAGCACTAACCCCCAAGAGACCCAGTACTTC. Supplemented by reference TRBV7-6 and TRBJ2-5, the full variable domain reads GAGVSQSPRYKVTKRGQDVALRCDPISGHVSLYWYRQALGQGPEFLTYFNYEAQQDKSGLPNDRFSAERPEGSISTLTIQRTEQRDSAMYRCASSTNPQETQYFGPGTRLLVL.

This clonotype was seen ten or more times. The rearrangement uses TRBV5-1 and TRBJ2-7, with D hard to call. V dropped 5 bases and J dropped 7 bases, with 22 bases sitting between them. CDR1 SGHRS and CDR2 YFSETQ come from the germline V gene. The CDR3 has 15 residues. The CDR3 protein is CASSPTGDSFREQYF. The CDR3, as DNA: TGCGCCAGCAGTCCGACTGGAGATTCGTTTAGGGAGCAGTACTTC.

This clonotype came up many times. The chain uses TRBV5-1 and TRBJ2-3; 7 nucleotides match TRBD2. CDR1 SGHRS and CDR2 YFSETQ come from the germline V gene. The length of the CDR3 is 14 residues. V was clipped by 2 bases and J by 11 bases; unmatched bases: 11. The CDR3 loop reads CASSLVSGRARQYF. In nucleotides, the CDR3 is TGCGCCAGCAGCTTAGTTTCGGGGAGGGCACGGCAGTATTTT.

The table lists this clonotype with many counts. V gene TRBV6-2 or TRBV6-3 combines with J gene TRBJ2-5, with D possibly TRBD2 on 5 matching bases. CDR3 length equals 12 residues. Trimming removed 4 bases from V and 3 bases from J, with 6 bases in between. In germline, CDR1 is MNHEY, CDR2 SVGEGT. The CDR3, as DNA: TGTGCCAGCAGTTCCGGGGAAGAGACCCAGTACTTC. The encoded protein is CASSSGEETQYF.

This clonotype has ten or more counts. The chain couples TRBV27 to TRBJ2-7; a weak D match, TRBD1 (6 bases). Looked up from germline, CDR1 is MNHEY and CDR2 is SMNVEV (reference sequence). This CDR3 spans 14 amino acids. The germline V and J ends were trimmed by 3 bases and 1 base, with 10 bases remaining between them. The CDR3 DNA follows: TGTGCCAGCAGTTTCATCCAGGGGTCCTACGAGCAGTACTTC. Translation gives CASSFIQGSYEQYF.

There are many counts of this clonotype. The chain uses TRBV28 and TRBJ1-1; D is uncertain. V lost 2 bases and J 4 bases, leaving 8 bases between the germline ends. There are 13 residues in the CDR3. Germline CDR1 MDHEN, CDR2 SYDVKM. The CDR3 region has the DNA TGTGCCAGCAGTTTAAGAGGAGCCACTGAAGCTTTCTTT. This codes for CASSLRGATEAFF.

By sample share, this clonotype is large. The J gene is TRBJ2-5, the V gene TRBV20-1; 12 positions agree with TRBD1. Germline CDR1 DFQATT, CDR2 SNEGSKA (reference sequence). V trimming: 3 bases; J trimming: 4 bases; junction bases outside the gene matches: 9. This CDR3 region has 16 residues. As DNA, the CDR3 is TGCAGTGCTAGGGTACCCGGGACAGGGGGCCTAGAGACCCAGTACTTC. Protein sequence: CSARVPGTGGLETQYF.

V usage is TRBV20-1 and J usage is TRBJ2-7, with D possibly being TRBD2 (5 bases). Germline V gene lookup returns CDR1 DFQATT and CDR2 SNEGSKA (reference sequence). The CDR3 sequence is 12 residues long. V lost 7 bases, J lost 7 bases, and 17 bases lay in between. DNA for the CDR3: TGCAGTGGACCTAGCACCTCGGGGGAGCAGTACTTC. As protein: CSGPSTSGEQYF.

This clonotype has at least ten counts. V and J are TRBV7-9 and TRBJ1-2; tentatively, D is TRBD1 (5 bases). Per the germline V gene, CDR1 is SEHNR and CDR2 is FQNEAQ (reference sequence). V lost 2 bases and J lost 3, with 7 bases in between. CDR3 length equals 13 residues. The CDR3, as DNA: TGTGCCAGCAGCTTATCGACAGACTATGGCTACACCTTC. Protein: CASSLSTDYGYTF.

In this sample, this clonotype turned up many times. The rearrangement links TRBV27 to TRBJ2-7; 7 nucleotides agree with TRBD1. The CDR3 extends over 17 amino acids. V lost 5 bases, J lost 5 bases, and 18 bases stayed unmatched. Germline V gene data show CDR1 as MNHEY and CDR2 as SMNVEV (reference sequence). The CDR3 sequence: CASSTYRTGINIDEQYF. The DNA for the CDR3 is TGTGCCAGCAGTACGTACAGGACAGGTATTAATATCGACGAGCAGTACTTC.

This clonotype was seen ten or more times. This chain uses TRBV4-2 with TRBJ2-1; D tentatively fits TRBD1 or TRBD2 (5 bases each). The CDR3 has 15 residues. Germline V gene data show CDR1 as LGHNA and CDR2 as YNFKEQ. The germline V and J ends were trimmed by 0 bases and 5 bases, with 11 bases remaining between them. CDR3 region: CASSQDRENNNEQFF. In nucleotides, the CDR3 is TGTGCCAGCAGCCAAGACAGGGAGAATAACAATGAGCAGTTCTTC.

In this sample, this clonotype turned up many times. The rearrangement joins TRBV20-1 to TRBJ1-2; no reliable D call. This CDR3 is 12 amino acids long. V was shortened by 0 bases and J by 4 bases, with 6 bases between the two germline ends. CDR1 DFQATT and CDR2 SNEGSKA come from the germline V gene (reference sequence). The CDR3 DNA is TGCAGTGCTAGAGAACGGTTCTATGGCTACACCTTC. Translating it yields CSARERFYGYTF.

This clonotype was found many times. The chain uses TRBV7-6 and TRBJ2-1, with 8 bases fitting TRBD2. Germline V CDR1 and CDR2: SGHVS, FNYEAQ. The CDR3 has 17 residues. V shed 3 bases, J shed 0 bases, and the junction held 7 bases outside the gene matches. Here the CDR3 reads CASSLLSGTSSYNEQFF. CDR3 in DNA: TGTGCCAGCAGCTTGCTCTCCGGGACTAGCTCCTACAATGAGCAGTTCTTC.

This clonotype was detected ten times or more. The rearrangement links TRBV29-1 to TRBJ2-5; tentatively, D is TRBD1 (6 bases). Between the trimmed V and J ends, which lost 5 bases and 0 bases, there was a span of 10 bases. The germline CDR1 and CDR2 sequences are SQVTM and ANQGSEA. The CDR3 length is 13 residues. CDR3 in amino acids: CSVSGTHQETQYF. The CDR3 coding sequence is TGCAGCGTTTCCGGGACACACCAAGAGACCCAGTACTTC.

This clonotype was recorded many times. The CDR3 sequence: CASSPGQYGYTF. The CDR3 DNA reads as TGTGCCAGCAGCCCCGGACAGTATGGCTACACCTTC. The chain is built from TRBV5-6 and TRBJ1-2, with D possibly being TRBD1 (6 bases). The CDR3 is 12 residues long. Germline V gene data show CDR1 as SGHDT and CDR2 as YYEEEE. V was pared by 4 bases and J by 5 bases, with 9 bases between. Full variable domain (rest looked up from reference TRBV5-6 and TRBJ1-2): DAGVTQSPTHLIKTRGQQVTLRCSPKSGHDTVSWYQQALGQGPQFIFQYYEEEERQRGNFPDRFSGHQFPNYSSELNVNALLLGDSALYLCASSPGQYGYTFGSGTRLTVV.

This clonotype was detected ten times or more. One base away lies a much larger clone, so this may be a sequencing read error. This chain joins TRBV6-6 and TRBJ2-7, with D maybe TRBD2 (5 bases). Germline CDR1 and CDR2: MNHNY and SVGAGI (reference sequence). This CDR3 contains 12 residues. Deletions cut 2 bases from V and 8 bases from J, with 10 bases between. CDR3 DNA sequence: TGTGCCAGCAGTTACGGAGGATACAAGCAGTACTTC. Its protein product is CASSYGGYKQYF.

This clonotype has at least ten counts. The V call is TRBV20-1, the J call TRBJ2-7; D is perhaps TRBD2 (6 bases). The CDR3 sequence is 16 residues long. The germline gives CDR1 DFQATT, CDR2 SNEGSKA (reference sequence). V lost 5 bases, J lost 7 bases, and 27 bases lay in between. The chain's CDR3 is CSAQDRLAASVLEQYF. CDR3 nucleotide sequence: TGCAGTGCTCAGGACCGCTTAGCGGCATCCGTTTTGGAGCAGTACTTC.

This clonotype showed up just once. This chain links TRBV5-1 with TRBJ2-7; the D gene is possibly TRBD1 (6 bases). This CDR3 has 13 amino acids. The V gene's germline CDR1 is SGHRS and CDR2 YFSETQ. The CDR3 nucleotides read TGCGCCAGCAGCTTGGGACAGGCTTACGAGCAGCACGTC. Translated: CASSLGQAYEQHV.

This clonotype was found many times. The V and J genes are TRBV13 and TRBJ1-2; TRBD1 is a possible D gene (5 bases). Trimming stripped 5 bases from V and 8 bases from J, with 15 bases between. Germline lookup yields CDR1 PRHDT and CDR2 FYEKMQ (reference sequence). The CDR3 has 13 amino acids. The CDR3 nucleotides are TGTGCCAGCAGCCTCGATTCTGGGGACGGCTACACCTTC. Translating it yields CASSLDSGDGYTF. Based on the CDR3 plus reference TRBV13 and TRBJ1-2, the full variable domain is AAGVIQSPRHLIKEKRETATLKCYPIPRHDTVYWYQQGPGQDPQFLISFYEKMQSDKGSIPDRFSAQQFSDYHSELNMSSLELGDSALYFCASSLDSGDGYTFGSGTRLTVV.

This clonotype was seen ten or more times. The chain has TRBV9 and TRBJ2-2; maybe TRBD2 (5 bases). CDR1 is SGDLS, CDR2 YYNGEE, per germline. Trimming took off 2 bases at V and 6 bases at J, with 17 bases between the two ends. The CDR3 totals 16 residues. The CDR3 region has the DNA TGTGCCAGCAGCGTTTCCGGGGTATATCGCCCCGGGGAGCTGTTTTTT. Amino acid sequence: CASSVSGVYRPGELFF. Variable domain in full (rest from reference TRBV9 and TRBJ2-2): DSGVTQTPKHLITATGQRVTLRCSPRSGDLSVYWYQQSLDQGLQFLIQYYNGEERAKGNILERFSAQQFPDLHSELNLSSLELGDSALYFCASSVSGVYRPGELFFGEGSRLTVL.

The sample holds many counts of this clonotype. The V and J genes are TRBV7-8 and TRBJ2-7; D is perhaps TRBD1 (6 bases). Per the germline V gene, CDR1 is SGHVS and CDR2 is FQNEAQ. The CDR3 has 17 residues. Trimming shortened V by 1 base and J by 5 bases, and 21 bases separated the two germline ends. CDR3 sequence: CASSLVGGQSSPHEQYF. The CDR3 DNA sequence: TGTGCCAGCAGCTTAGTGGGTGGACAGAGCTCCCCACACGAGCAGTACTTC.

In this sample, this clonotype turned up many times. This chain links TRBV7-2 with TRBJ2-7, with 9 bases matching TRBD2. The V segment lost 7 bases and the J segment 1 base; nucleotides outside the gene matches: 11. Germline CDR1 reads SGHTA; CDR2 reads FQGNSA. The CDR3 covers 16 residues. CDR3 in DNA: TGTGCCAGCATTCAGGGGACACTAGCGGGTTCCTACGAGCAGTACTTC. Amino acid sequence: CASIQGTLAGSYEQYF.

The sample holds many counts of this clonotype. The chain employs TRBV9 and TRBJ1-2; perhaps TRBD1 as D (5 bases). The germline gives CDR1 SGDLS, CDR2 YYNGEE. This CDR3 has 15 residues. V was pared by 4 bases and J by 8 bases, with 21 bases between. The CDR3 nucleotides are TGTGCCAGCAGCCCCCAGCCGGAAGGGGCGATGGGCTACACCTTC. Translating gives CASSPQPEGAMGYTF.

This clonotype was picked up many times. V is TRBV7-9 and J is TRBJ2-3; either TRBD1 or TRBD2 may supply D (5 bases each). Germline assignment: CDR1 SEHNR and CDR2 FQNEAQ (reference sequence). The CDR3 runs to 16 residues. V lost 2 bases and J lost 0, with 12 bases in between. The chain's CDR3 is CASSLSRGLSTDTQYF. CDR3 sequence (DNA): TGTGCCAGCAGCTTATCCCGGGGCCTCAGCACAGATACGCAGTATTTT.

This clonotype was recorded many times. The rearrangement links TRBV9 to TRBJ2-1, with 9 nucleotides matching TRBD2. The V and J ends lost 3 bases and 10 bases, in that order; junction bases with no gene match: 11. The CDR3 spans 15 residues. Germline V lookup: CDR1 SGDLS, CDR2 YYNGEE. CDR3 nucleotide sequence: TGTGCCAGCAGCGCCGGGACTAGCCTCCCCGCGGAGCAGTTCTTC. Residues: CASSAGTSLPAEQFF.

This clonotype was seen many times. This rearrangement joins TRBV20-1 to TRBJ1-5, with TRBD1 identical over 8 bases. V trimming: 2 bases; J trimming: 3 bases; junction bases outside the gene matches: 3. Germline assignment: CDR1 DFQATT and CDR2 SNEGSKA (reference sequence). The CDR3 runs 14 residues. This chain's CDR3 is CSARTGGINQPQHF. CDR3 nucleotide sequence: TGCAGTGCTAGAACAGGGGGGATCAATCAGCCCCAGCATTTT.

This clonotype was seen at least ten times. The rearrangement links TRBV12-3 or TRBV12-4 to TRBJ2-6, with D possibly matching TRBD2 (5 bases). The V end lost 5 bases, the J end lost 0 bases, and 17 bases lay between the germline ends. The CDR3 extends over 18 amino acids. The CDR3 DNA sequence: TGTGCCAGCAGTCCACGGGGTAGCGCGAGCTCTGGGGCCAACGTCCTGACTTTC. Protein: CASSPRGSASSGANVLTF.

This clonotype occurred many times. The rearrangement joins TRBV4-3 to TRBJ2-1, with D possibly matching TRBD1 (5 bases). The germline V gene has CDR1 LGHNA and CDR2 YSLEER. V was pared by 0 bases and J by 2 bases, with 11 bases between. This CDR3 contains 16 residues. The CDR3 protein is CASSQDGAGPYNEQFF. The DNA for the CDR3 is TGCGCCAGCAGCCAAGATGGGGCAGGCCCCTACAATGAGCAGTTCTTC.